The rows below give T cell receptor beta chains drawn from one sample of a study of shared clonotypes between healthy human individuals. Assay used: immunoSEQ multiplex PCR; TCRdb lists only in-frame clones, some missing. This sample has some 2.4 million clones, with approximately 93% found just once. The sample comprised naive CD4+ T cells from PBMCs. Receptor source: a man aged 18 to 29 in good health. Some clones in this sample may be carry-over from other donors' samples. Both conserved end residues are part of each CDR3. The D gene is left open where the match is weak. Clone size is shown for a subset of rows, as once, few, many or a class of expanded clone.

j_call	clone_size	v_call	d_call	cdr3_aa	cdr3_nt
TRBJ2-7	once	TRBV11-2	.	CASSPAGGEQYF	TGTGCCAGCAGCCCGGCAGGAGGGGAGCAGTACTTC
TRBJ2-2	.	TRBV27	.	CASSLGGGDTGELFF	TGTGCCAGCAGTTTAGGGGGCGGGGACACCGGGGAGCTGTTTTTT
TRBJ2-3	.	TRBV19	TRBD2	CASSTTGTSGSTDTQYF	TGTGCCAGTAGTACAACCGGGACTAGCGGGAGCACAGATACGCAGTATTTT
TRBJ1-1	.	TRBV29-1	TRBD1	CSATGQGGTEAFF	TGCAGCGCTACGGGACAGGGGGGCACTGAAGCTTTCTTT
TRBJ2-2	.	TRBV5-4	.	CASSSELAQMKGGELFF	TGTGCCAGCAGCTCCGAACTAGCCCAAATGAAGGGCGGGGAGCTGTTTTTT
TRBJ2-7	once	TRBV19	TRBD1	CASRSDRSSYEQYF	TGTGCCAGTAGATCGGACAGGAGCTCCTACGAGCAGTACTTC
TRBJ2-3	.	TRBV5-1	.	CASSLEDRFSTDTQYF	TGCGCCAGCAGCTTGGAGGACAGATTCAGCACAGATACGCAGTATTTT
TRBJ2-7	.	TRBV4-1	.	CASSQKPGQGSYEQYF	TGCGCCAGCAGCCAAAAACCGGGACAAGGGTCCTACGAGCAGTACTTC
TRBJ2-2	.	TRBV10-2	TRBD1	CATERDRVTNTGELFF	TGCGCCACCGAACGGGACAGGGTCACGAACACCGGGGAGCTGTTTTTT
TRBJ1-4	.	TRBV7-9	.	CASSLVPNEKLFF	TGTGCCAGCAGCTTGGTACCGAATGAAAAACTGTTTTTT
TRBJ1-1	.	TRBV7-9	.	CASSLTVRNTEAFF	TGTGCCAGCAGCTTGACAGTAAGGAACACTGAAGCTTTCTTT
TRBJ2-2	.	TRBV2	.	CASNWDASNTGELFF	TGTGCCAGCAACTGGGATGCTTCGAACACCGGGGAGCTGTTTTTT
TRBJ2-1	.	TRBV18	TRBD1	CASSSTGDDYNEQFF	TGTGCCAGCTCGTCGACAGGGGACGACTACAATGAGCAGTTCTTC
TRBJ1-2	few	TRBV5-4	TRBD1	CASRAGTGSSNYGYTF	TGTGCCAGCAGGGCCGGGACAGGGAGTTCAAACTATGGCTACACCTTC
TRBJ2-6	.	TRBV18	.	CASSPVGGSGANVLTF	TGTGCCAGCTCACCAGTGGGCGGCTCTGGGGCCAACGTCCTGACTTTC
TRBJ1-2	.	TRBV18	.	CASSPPDSHYGYTF	TGTGCCAGCTCACCACCCGACAGCCACTATGGCTACACCTTC
TRBJ2-5	.	TRBV5-6	.	CASSFLRSGQETQYF	TGTGCCAGCAGCTTTTTGAGGAGCGGACAAGAGACCCAGTACTTC
TRBJ2-3	.	TRBV28	.	CASRGAGGFSTDTQYF	TGTGCCAGCAGGGGGGCTGGGGGGTTTAGCACAGATACGCAGTATTTT
TRBJ2-3	.	TRBV30	TRBD1	CAWSEGQGVADTQYF	TGTGCCTGGAGTGAGGGACAGGGTGTCGCAGATACGCAGTATTTT
TRBJ2-7	.	TRBV7-2	TRBD2	CASSPDIAGASYEQYF	TGTGCCAGCAGCCCGGACATAGCGGGAGCGTCCTACGAGCAGTACTTC
TRBJ2-7	.	TRBV15	TRBD2	CATSSTLGGYEQYF	TGTGCCACCAGCAGTACCCTGGGGGGGTACGAGCAGTACTTC
TRBJ2-5	.	TRBV11-2	TRBD2	CASSSWPSTSGRSRETQYF	TGTGCCAGCAGCTCGTGGCCGTCGACTAGCGGGAGGAGCAGAGAGACCCAGTACTTC
TRBJ1-1	.	TRBV7-2	.	CASSSTTNTEAFF	TGTGCCAGCAGCTCAACAACGAACACTGAAGCTTTCTTT
TRBJ2-1	.	TRBV7-9	TRBD2	CASSLARLAIPTYNEQFF	TGTGCCAGCAGCTTAGCGAGACTAGCGATACCGACCTACAATGAGCAGTTCTTC
TRBJ1-1	.	TRBV6-6	.	CASSYSSLTEAFF	TGTGCCAGCAGTTACTCGAGTCTCACTGAAGCTTTCTTT
TRBJ2-7	.	TRBV2	.	CASRTGIQYEQYF	TGTGCCAGCAGGACCGGGATCCAGTACGAGCAGTACTTC
TRBJ1-4	.	TRBV28	TRBD1	CASRVTGTGNEKLFF	TGTGCCAGCAGGGTTACCGGGACAGGGAATGAAAAACTGTTTTTT
TRBJ2-2	.	TRBV4-2	.	CASSQGAANTGELFF	TGTGCCAGCAGCCAAGGGGCCGCGAACACCGGGGAGCTGTTTTTT
TRBJ2-1	.	TRBV7-3	TRBD2	CASSQLAGGLNEQFF	TGTGCCAGCAGCCAGCTAGCGGGAGGGTTGAATGAGCAGTTCTTC
TRBJ2-7	.	TRBV21-1	.	CASSKIREGAAYEQYF	TGTGCCAGCAGCAAAATCAGAGAGGGGGCGGCCTACGAGCAGTACTTC
TRBJ2-7	.	TRBV9	.	CASSVAPGPEQYF	TGTGCCAGCAGCGTAGCCCCGGGGCCAGAGCAGTACTTC
TRBJ2-5	once	TRBV29-1	.	CSVPDRALQETQYF	TGCAGCGTCCCCGACCGGGCCCTCCAAGAGACCCAGTACTTC
TRBJ2-4	once	TRBV7-9	.	CASSLIRDSGKNIQYF	TGTGCCAGCAGCTTAATTCGGGATTCTGGCAAAAACATTCAGTACTTC
TRBJ2-2	once	TRBV7-9	.	CASSFVWGTGELFF	TGTGCCAGCAGCTTCGTTTGGGGCACCGGGGAGCTGTTTTTT
TRBJ2-3	.	TRBV28	.	CASSFRRTTDTQYF	TGTGCCAGCAGTTTCCGTCGAACCACAGATACGCAGTATTTT
TRBJ2-7	.	TRBV28	.	CASSPLGLEQYF	TGTGCCAGCAGCCCCCTCGGTCTCGAGCAGTACTTC
TRBJ2-2	.	TRBV28	TRBD1	CASSLTGETGELFF	TGTGCCAGCAGTCTTACAGGGGAGACCGGGGAGCTGTTTTTT
TRBJ2-7	.	TRBV30	.	CAWSAKEGQHKDQGQYF	TGTGCCTGGAGTGCCAAGGAAGGGCAGCACAAGGACCAGGGGCAGTACTTC
TRBJ2-5	.	TRBV5-4	TRBD1	CASSLKGAHETQYF	TGTGCCAGCAGCTTAAAGGGGGCTCATGAGACCCAGTACTTC